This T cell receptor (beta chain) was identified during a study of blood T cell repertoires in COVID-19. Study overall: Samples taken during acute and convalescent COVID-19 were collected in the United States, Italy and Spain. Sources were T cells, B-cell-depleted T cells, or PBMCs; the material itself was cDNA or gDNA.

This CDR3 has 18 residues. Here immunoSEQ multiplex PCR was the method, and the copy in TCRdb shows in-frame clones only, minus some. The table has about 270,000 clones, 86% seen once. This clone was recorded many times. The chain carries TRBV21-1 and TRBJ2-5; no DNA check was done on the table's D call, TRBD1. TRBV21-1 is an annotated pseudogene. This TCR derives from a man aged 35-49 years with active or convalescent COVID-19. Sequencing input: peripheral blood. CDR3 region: CASSSGQGLHRDQVAQYF. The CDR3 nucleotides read TGTGCCAGCAGCTCAGGACAGGGTCTGCACCGGGACCAGGTGGCCCAGTACTTC.